This entry lists 25 T cell receptor beta chains sequenced from one sample in a study of regulatory T cells in long-lasting Graves disease. Combining iRepertoire HTBI primers with Arm-PCR of CDR3 regions, the authors built TCR beta libraries. Using its own MiXCR run on the multiplex PCR reads, TCRdb lists one record per CDR3 protein. Altogether approximately 230,000 distinct CDR3 sequences are present, approximately 16% being singletons, with the ten largest covering approximately 20%. Time point given: newly diagnosed GD, antithyroid drugs for less than 3 months. Generation of the TCR library employed RNA extracted from PBMCs. The starting material was peripheral blood mononuclear cells (PBMCs), obtained at new diagnosis, from a patient treated with antithyroid drugs. These receptors originate from a female donor with Graves disease.

The J gene is TRBJ2-3, the V gene TRBV19; D is perhaps TRBD2 (6 bases). Germline V gives CDR1 LNHDA, CDR2 SQIVND (reference sequence). The CDR3 runs 14 residues. V was cut by 6 bases and J by 7 bases, with 17 bases left in between. The CDR3 here is CASRPGGARNTQYF. CDR3 nucleotides: TGTGCCAGTAGGCCCGGGGGAGCCCGAAATACGCAGTATTTT.

V is TRBV19 and J is TRBJ2-4; D might be TRBD1 (6 bases). V lost 3 bases to trimming and J lost 3 bases, with 18 bases between them. Per the germline V gene, CDR1 is LNHDA and CDR2 is SQIVND (reference sequence). The CDR3 has 17 amino acids. The CDR3 DNA sequence: TGTGCCAGTAGTATGGATATCTTGGGGGCAGTCAAAAACATTCAGTACTTC. Amino acid sequence: CASSMDILGAVKNIQYF.

The table lists this clonotype with many counts. The V call is TRBV20-1, the J call TRBJ2-7; 11 nucleotides match TRBD2. Trimming cost V 0 bases and J 7 bases; bases outside gene matches: 8. This CDR3 has 15 residues. The germline gives CDR1 DFQATT, CDR2 SNEGSKA (reference sequence). The CDR3 sequence: CSARDYTSGSGEQYF. Here the CDR3 DNA reads TGCAGTGCTAGAGATTATACTAGCGGGAGTGGTGAGCAGTACTTC.

Many counts were recorded for this clonotype. The chain has TRBV6-1 and TRBJ2-3; D might be TRBD1 or TRBD2, each matching 5 bases. Trimming shortened V by 8 bases and J by 6 bases, and 12 bases separated the two germline ends. Germline V lookup: CDR1 MNHNS, CDR2 SASEGT. This CDR3 comprises 12 residues. The CDR3 coding sequence is TGTGCCAGCGCGCCGGGGCGGGATACGCAGTATTTT. Translating gives CASAPGRDTQYF.

This rearrangement joins TRBV20-1 to TRBJ2-1, with 10 bases that match TRBD2. V shed 5 bases, J shed 4 bases, and the junction held 2 bases outside the gene matches. This CDR3 region has 13 residues. Germline loops: CDR1 DFQATT, CDR2 SNEGSKA (reference sequence). CDR3 residues: CSADSGRYNEQFF. CDR3 sequence (DNA): TGCAGTGCTGATAGCGGGAGGTACAATGAGCAGTTCTTC.

Many counts were recorded for this clonotype. This sequence joins TRBV18 and TRBJ1-2; no clear D. CDR3 length: 13 residues. In germline, CDR1 is KGHSH, CDR2 LQKENI. The ends were cut back, 3 bases at V and 8 bases at J, with 13 bases in the middle. CDR3 in amino acids: CASSPEEGVGYTF. The CDR3 DNA reads as TGTGCCAGCTCACCGGAGGAGGGAGTAGGCTACACCTTC.

This clonotype was seen ten or more times. The rearrangement joins TRBV6-5 to TRBJ2-1; 12 nucleotides align to TRBD2. This CDR3 is 15 amino acids long. Trimming removed 4 bases from V and 8 bases from J; junction bases left unmatched: 6. CDR1 and CDR2 from the germline V gene are MNHEY and SVGAGI. CDR3 sequence reads: CASSSGTSGRDEQFF. The CDR3 region has the DNA TGTGCCAGCAGTTCTGGGACTAGCGGGCGGGATGAGCAGTTCTTC.

This clonotype was observed a handful of times. A much larger clone sits a single nucleotide away, making a read error possible. The rearrangement links TRBV5-1 to TRBJ2-1, with D maybe TRBD2 (7 bases). Germline V lookup: CDR1 SGHRS, CDR2 YFSETQ. CDR3 length equals 17 residues. CDR3 nucleotides: TGCGCCTGCAGTAGGGGGGGCGGGAGCCTCTCCTACAATGAGCAGTTCTTC. This encodes CACSRGGGSLSYNEQFF.

This clonotype was seen at least ten times. V usage is TRBV29-1 and J usage is TRBJ1-1; D is unclear. Deletions cut 6 bases from V and 2 bases from J, with 10 bases between. The CDR3 is 12 residues long. Germline loops: CDR1 SQVTM, CDR2 ANQGSEA. CDR3 sequence reads: CSVMDPNTEAFF. For the CDR3, the DNA is TGCAGCGTCATGGACCCTAACACTGAAGCTTTCTTT.

In this sample, this clonotype turned up a few times. The J gene is TRBJ1-2, the V gene TRBV3-1; D gene ambiguous. The CDR3 contains 12 residues. V lost 3 bases and J lost 11, with 13 bases in between. Germline lookup yields CDR1 LGHDT and CDR2 YNNKEL (reference sequence). CDR3 protein: CASSQGSVKYTF. DNA for the CDR3: TGTGCCAGCAGCCAGGGGTCGGTGAAGTACACCTTC.

As regards this clonotype: A much larger clone is a single base away; this may be a read error. V usage is TRBV20-1 and J usage is TRBJ2-1, with TRBD1 matching 8 bases. This CDR3 is built from 17 residues. Trimming took 8 bases from V and 1 from J; bases not matched to a gene: 16. CDR1 DFQATT and CDR2 SNEGSKA come from the germline V gene (reference sequence). CDR3 in DNA: TGCAGTACTATAGTTACAGGGGGTCATTCGTCCTACAATGAGCAGTTCTTC. Translation gives CSTIVTGGHSSYNEQFF.

This clonotype was found many times. The V call is TRBV28, the J call TRBJ2-1, with D unclear. This CDR3 is built from 14 residues. Per the germline V gene, CDR1 is MDHEN and CDR2 is SYDVKM. Trimming cost V 5 bases and J 3 bases, with 11 bases left between them. CDR3: CASSGPGFYNEQFF. CDR3 DNA: TGTGCCAGCAGTGGGCCCGGCTTCTACAATGAGCAGTTCTTC.

The genes are TRBV5-1 and TRBJ2-2; 9 bases map to TRBD1. J lost 4 bases, V lost 2 bases, and 6 bases had no gene match. This CDR3 region has 16 residues. Germline lookup yields CDR1 SGHRS and CDR2 YFSETQ. The CDR3 DNA follows: TGCGCCAGCAGCTTAACAGGGGGCGGGGGCACCGGGGAGCTGTTTTTT. Translated, it gives CASSLTGGGGTGELFF.

This clonotype was seen at least ten times. The chain has TRBV7-8 and TRBJ2-7, with D possibly matching TRBD2 (6 bases). Trimming took 2 bases from V and 3 from J, leaving 14 bases between them. The CDR3 is 15 amino acids. Germline CDR1 reads SGHVS; CDR2 reads FQNEAQ. The CDR3 sequence: CASSLMVGGNYEQYF. For the CDR3, the DNA is TGTGCCAGCAGCTTAATGGTCGGCGGGAACTACGAGCAGTACTTC. The whole variable domain, filled in from reference TRBV7-8 and TRBJ2-7, reads GAGVSQSPRYKVAKRGQDVALRCDPISGHVSLFWYQQALGQGPEFLTYFQNEAQLDKSGLPSDRFFAERPEGSVSTLKIQRTQQEDSAVYLCASSLMVGGNYEQYFGPGTRLTVT.

The gene calls are TRBV6-2 or TRBV6-3 and TRBJ2-1, with 15 nucleotides matching TRBD2. V trimming: 0 bases; J trimming: 7 bases; junction bases outside the gene matches: 7. The CDR3 length is 18 residues. Germline loops: CDR1 MNHEY, CDR2 SVGEGT. The CDR3 loop is CASSYSSGLAGGYNEQFF. Here the CDR3 DNA reads TGTGCCAGCAGTTACTCGTCAGGACTAGCGGGAGGGTATAATGAGCAGTTCTTC.

There are a few counts of this clonotype. The V and J genes are TRBV6-1 and TRBJ2-1; 11 nucleotides match TRBD1. CDR1 is MNHNS and CDR2 is SASEGT in the germline V gene. J was trimmed by 6 bases and V by 6 bases; bases with no gene match: 7. The CDR3 has 15 residues. CDR3 protein: CASSLGTGGSNEQFF. CDR3 in DNA: TGTGCCAGCAGCCTAGGGACAGGGGGTAGCAATGAGCAGTTCTTC.

This clonotype was counted ten times or more. This chain connects TRBV4-3 to TRBJ2-3; D not certain. The V gene's germline CDR1 is LGHNA and CDR2 YSLEER. This CDR3 is built from 16 residues. V was cut by 0 bases and J by 1 base, with 11 bases left in between. The CDR3 nucleotides read TGCGCCAGCAGCCAAGATGTCGGTAAGGGCACAGATACGCAGTATTTT. Amino acid sequence: CASSQDVGKGTDTQYF.

The CDR3 coding sequence is TGCAGTGCTGGACCAGCGTTGGGCACAGATACGCAGTATTTT. As protein: CSAGPALGTDTQYF. The rearrangement links TRBV20-1 to TRBJ2-3, with D hard to call. The CDR3 spans 14 residues. V was trimmed by 5 bases and J by 1 base, leaving 13 bases between them. The germline CDR1 and CDR2 sequences are DFQATT and SNEGSKA (reference sequence).

There are many counts of this clonotype. The chain carries TRBV27 and TRBJ2-5, with TRBD1 matching 7 bases. CDR3 length: 14 amino acids. Trimming at V came to 3 bases and at J to 2 bases, leaving 3 bases not matched to a gene. The V gene's germline CDR1 is MNHEY and CDR2 SMNVEV (reference sequence). CDR3 sequence: CASSFSDRQETQYF. The CDR3 nucleotides read TGTGCCAGCAGTTTCTCGGACAGGCAAGAGACCCAGTACTTC.

This clonotype was picked up many times. The genes are TRBV7-2 and TRBJ2-3; 9 nucleotides line up with TRBD2. The length of the CDR3 is 17 residues. Losses at the gene ends were 1 base for V and 7 bases for J; bases not matched to a gene: 12. Looked up from germline, CDR1 is SGHTA and CDR2 is FQGNSA. The CDR3 region has the DNA TGTGCCAGCAGCTTAGGCGGGGCGGGAGGGCCTGGGTATACGCAGTATTTT. Protein product: CASSLGGAGGPGYTQYF. The full variable domain, rest sourced from reference TRBV7-2 and TRBJ2-3, is GAGVSQSPSNKVTEKGKDVELRCDPISGHTALYWYRQSLGQGLEFLIYFQGNSAPDKSGLPSDRFSAERTGGSVSTLTIQRTQQEDSAVYLCASSLGGAGGPGYTQYFGPGTRLTVL.

In its sample, this clonotype was seen many times. The V gene is TRBV2, the J gene TRBJ2-5; 11 bases are a match to TRBD1. The CDR3 has 15 amino acids. The ends lost 8 bases at V and 5 bases at J; junction bases unmatched: 10. The germline V gene has CDR1 SNHLY and CDR2 FYNNEI. CDR3 coding DNA: TGTGCCAGCCGAAGAAGGACAGGGGGCAAGGAGACCCAGTACTTC. Translating gives CASRRRTGGKETQYF.

The chain combines TRBV6-5 with TRBJ1-2, with 7 bases matching TRBD1. With V trimmed by 4 bases and J by 5 bases, 4 bases remained unmatched. From germline, CDR1 is MNHEY and CDR2 SVGAGI. The CDR3 length is 13 residues. The CDR3 loop reads CASSWDRRYGYTF. Written as DNA, the CDR3 is TGTGCCAGCAGTTGGGACAGAAGATATGGCTACACCTTC.

Regarding this clonotype: This may be a read error: a much more frequent sequence differs by one nucleotide. The chain uses TRBV6-1 and TRBJ2-7; 15 nucleotides agree with TRBD2. The germline gives CDR1 MNHNS, CDR2 SASEGT. The CDR3 is 17 amino acids. V gave up 6 bases and J gave up 5 bases; unmatched junction bases: 11. The CDR3 loop reads CASRPPGLAGGVDEQYF. CDR3 nucleotides: TGTGCCAGCAGGCCACCGGGACTAGCGGGAGGAGTGGACGAGCAGTACTTC.

The rearrangement uses TRBV9 and TRBJ2-1; TRBD2 might be the D (6 bases). Trimming shortened V by 3 bases and J by 6 bases, and 13 bases separated the two germline ends. Looked up from germline, CDR1 is SGDLS and CDR2 is YYNGEE. This CDR3 region has 14 residues. CDR3 sequence reads: CASSGRLVGNEQFF. The DNA for the CDR3 is TGTGCCAGCAGCGGCCGACTAGTAGGCAATGAGCAGTTCTTC.

This clonotype was observed at least ten times. The chain couples TRBV28 to TRBJ2-1, with a tentative D call TRBD2 (7 bases). CDR1 and CDR2 (germline): MDHEN, SYDVKM. The V gene lost 2 bases and the J gene lost 3 bases, with 17 bases spanning the gap. The CDR3 runs 17 residues. The chain's CDR3 is CASSLGGGGMGYNEQFF. The CDR3 DNA sequence: TGTGCCAGCAGTTTAGGGGGGGGCGGGATGGGCTACAATGAGCAGTTCTTC.